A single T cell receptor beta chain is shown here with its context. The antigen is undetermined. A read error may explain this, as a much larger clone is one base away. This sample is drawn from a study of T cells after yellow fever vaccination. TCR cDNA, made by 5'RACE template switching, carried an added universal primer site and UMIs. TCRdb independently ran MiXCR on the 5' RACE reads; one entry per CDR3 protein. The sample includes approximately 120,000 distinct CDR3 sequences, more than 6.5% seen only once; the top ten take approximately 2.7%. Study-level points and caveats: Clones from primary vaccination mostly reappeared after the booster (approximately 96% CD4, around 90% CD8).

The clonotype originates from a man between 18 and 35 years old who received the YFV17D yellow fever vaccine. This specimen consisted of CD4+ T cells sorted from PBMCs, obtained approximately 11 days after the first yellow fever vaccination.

Written as DNA, the CDR3 is TGTGCCAGCAGCTCATACAGGGGAGGCACAGGTACGCAGTATTTT. As protein: CASSSYRGGTGTQYF. This chain connects TRBV7-2 to TRBJ2-3; maybe TRBD1 (7 bases). Per the germline V gene, CDR1 is SGHTA and CDR2 is FQGNSA. The CDR3 runs 15 residues.